The clone carrying this T cell receptor beta chain has only a few counts. Profiled with immunoSEQ multiplex PCR; TCRdb holds only in-frame clones, not every one. The profile shows 150,000 to 180,000 clones, 78% of them singletons. The data were taken from a study of blood T cell repertoires in COVID-19. At the level of the study: The United States, Italy and Spain provided the acute and convalescent COVID-19 samples. PBMCs, B-cell-depleted T cells, or T cells provided the cDNA or gDNA that made up the material.

V was clipped by 7 bases and J by 0 bases, with 11 bases between them. This CDR3 is 14 amino acids long. Germline V gene lookup returns CDR1 SGHRS and CDR2 YFSETQ. The sequence was collected from an elderly man with acute or convalescent COVID-19. The V and J genes are TRBV5-1 and TRBJ1-5; TRBD1 is a possible D gene (6 bases). Sequencing was done on a sample of peripheral blood. Here the CDR3 reads CASAPGDSNQPQHF. Here the CDR3 DNA reads TGCGCCAGCGCGCCAGGGGATAGCAATCAGCCCCAGCATTTT. The full variable domain, its missing parts supplied by reference TRBV5-1 and TRBJ1-5, is KAGVTQTPRYLIKTRGQQVTLSCSPISGHRSVSWYQQTPGQGLQFLFEYFSETQRNKGNFPGRFSGRQFSNSRSEMNVSTLELGDSALYLCASAPGDSNQPQHFGDGTRLSIL.